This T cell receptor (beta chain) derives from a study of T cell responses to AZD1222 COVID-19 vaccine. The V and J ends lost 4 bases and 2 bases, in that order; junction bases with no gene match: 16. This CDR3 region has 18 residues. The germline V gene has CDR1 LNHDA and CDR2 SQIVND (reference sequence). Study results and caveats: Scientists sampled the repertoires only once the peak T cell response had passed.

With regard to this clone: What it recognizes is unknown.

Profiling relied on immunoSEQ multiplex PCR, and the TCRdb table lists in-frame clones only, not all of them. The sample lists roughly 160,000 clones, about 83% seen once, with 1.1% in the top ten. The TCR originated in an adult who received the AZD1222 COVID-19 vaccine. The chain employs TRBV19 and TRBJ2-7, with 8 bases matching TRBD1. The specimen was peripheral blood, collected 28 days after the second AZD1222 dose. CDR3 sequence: CASSKSTGFGQGPYEQYF. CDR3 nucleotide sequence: TGTGCCAGTAGTAAATCTACTGGGTTTGGACAGGGTCCCTACGAGCAGTACTTC.